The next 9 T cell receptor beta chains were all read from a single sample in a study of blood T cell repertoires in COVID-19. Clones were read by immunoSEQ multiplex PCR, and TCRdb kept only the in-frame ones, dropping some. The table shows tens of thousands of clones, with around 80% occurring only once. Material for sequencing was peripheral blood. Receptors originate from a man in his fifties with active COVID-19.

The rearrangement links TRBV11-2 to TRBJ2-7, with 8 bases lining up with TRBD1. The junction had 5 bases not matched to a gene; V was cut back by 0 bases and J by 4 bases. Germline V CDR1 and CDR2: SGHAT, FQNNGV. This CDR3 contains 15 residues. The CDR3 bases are TGTGCCAGCAGCTTAGAACCCCAGGGGGCGTACGAGCAGTACTTC. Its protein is CASSLEPQGAYEQYF.

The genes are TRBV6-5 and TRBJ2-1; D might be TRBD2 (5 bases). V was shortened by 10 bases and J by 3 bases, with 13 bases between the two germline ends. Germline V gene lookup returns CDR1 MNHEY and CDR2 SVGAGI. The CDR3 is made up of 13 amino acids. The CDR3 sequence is CATMTGYYNEQFF. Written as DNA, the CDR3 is TGTGCCACCATGACGGGGTACTACAATGAGCAGTTCTTC.

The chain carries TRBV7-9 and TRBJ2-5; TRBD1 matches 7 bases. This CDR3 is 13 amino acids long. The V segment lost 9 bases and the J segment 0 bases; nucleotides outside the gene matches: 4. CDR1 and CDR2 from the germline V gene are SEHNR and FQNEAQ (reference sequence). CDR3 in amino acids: CASLTGDQETQYF. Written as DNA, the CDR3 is TGTGCCAGTTTAACAGGGGACCAAGAGACCCAGTACTTC.

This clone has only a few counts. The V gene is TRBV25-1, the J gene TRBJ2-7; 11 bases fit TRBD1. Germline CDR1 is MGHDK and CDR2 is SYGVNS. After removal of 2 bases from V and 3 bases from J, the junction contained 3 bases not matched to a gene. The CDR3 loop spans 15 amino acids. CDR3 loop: CASSEIGTGGYEQYF. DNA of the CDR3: TGTGCCAGCAGTGAAATAGGGACAGGGGGCTACGAGCAGTACTTC.

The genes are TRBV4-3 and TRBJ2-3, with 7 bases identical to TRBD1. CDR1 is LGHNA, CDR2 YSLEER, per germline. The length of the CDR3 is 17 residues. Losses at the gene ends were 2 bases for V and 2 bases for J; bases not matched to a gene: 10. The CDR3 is CASSQYSGTANTDTQYF. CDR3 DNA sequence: TGCGCCAGCAGCCAATACTCCGGGACAGCGAACACAGATACGCAGTATTTT.

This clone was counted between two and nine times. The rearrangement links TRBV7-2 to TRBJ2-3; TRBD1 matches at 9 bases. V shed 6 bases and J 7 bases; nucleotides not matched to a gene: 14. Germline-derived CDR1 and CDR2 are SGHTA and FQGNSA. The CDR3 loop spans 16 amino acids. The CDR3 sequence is CASRPLTGGAGHTQYF. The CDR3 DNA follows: TGTGCCAGCAGGCCTTTAACAGGGGGCGCAGGACATACGCAGTATTTT.

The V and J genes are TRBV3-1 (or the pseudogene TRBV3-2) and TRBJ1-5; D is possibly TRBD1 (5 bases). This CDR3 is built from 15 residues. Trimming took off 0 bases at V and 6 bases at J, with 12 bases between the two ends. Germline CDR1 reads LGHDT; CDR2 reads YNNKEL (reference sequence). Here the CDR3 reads CASSQENRPPQPQHF. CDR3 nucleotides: TGTGCCAGCAGCCAAGAGAACAGGCCCCCTCAGCCCCAGCATTTT.

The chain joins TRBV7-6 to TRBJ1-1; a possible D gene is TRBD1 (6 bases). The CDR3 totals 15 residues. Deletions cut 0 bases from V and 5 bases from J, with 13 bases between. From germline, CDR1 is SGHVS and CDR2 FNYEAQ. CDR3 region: CASSLALGARTEAFF. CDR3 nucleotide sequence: TGTGCCAGCAGCTTAGCGCTGGGGGCGAGGACTGAAGCTTTCTTT.

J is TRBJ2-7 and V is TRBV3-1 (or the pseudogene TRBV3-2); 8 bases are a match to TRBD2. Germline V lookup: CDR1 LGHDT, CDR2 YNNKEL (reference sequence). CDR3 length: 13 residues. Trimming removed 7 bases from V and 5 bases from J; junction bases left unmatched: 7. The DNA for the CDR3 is TGTGCCAGCACCGGGAGGGGGAACAACGAGCAGTACTTC. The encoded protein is CASTGRGNNEQYF.